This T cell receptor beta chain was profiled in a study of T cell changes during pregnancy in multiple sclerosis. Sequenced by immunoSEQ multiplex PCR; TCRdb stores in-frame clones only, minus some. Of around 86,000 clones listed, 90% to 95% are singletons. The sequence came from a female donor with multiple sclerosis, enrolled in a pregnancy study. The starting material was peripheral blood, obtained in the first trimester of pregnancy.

DNA for the CDR3: TGTGCCATCAGACAGGGCCCCTATGGCTACACCTTC. Residues: CAIRQGPYGYTF. The chain combines TRBV10-3 with TRBJ1-2; the D gene is possibly TRBD1 (6 bases). The CDR3 spans 12 residues. CDR1 ENHRY and CDR2 SYGVKD come from the germline V gene. Trimming removed 6 bases at V and 4 bases at J, with 9 bases between.